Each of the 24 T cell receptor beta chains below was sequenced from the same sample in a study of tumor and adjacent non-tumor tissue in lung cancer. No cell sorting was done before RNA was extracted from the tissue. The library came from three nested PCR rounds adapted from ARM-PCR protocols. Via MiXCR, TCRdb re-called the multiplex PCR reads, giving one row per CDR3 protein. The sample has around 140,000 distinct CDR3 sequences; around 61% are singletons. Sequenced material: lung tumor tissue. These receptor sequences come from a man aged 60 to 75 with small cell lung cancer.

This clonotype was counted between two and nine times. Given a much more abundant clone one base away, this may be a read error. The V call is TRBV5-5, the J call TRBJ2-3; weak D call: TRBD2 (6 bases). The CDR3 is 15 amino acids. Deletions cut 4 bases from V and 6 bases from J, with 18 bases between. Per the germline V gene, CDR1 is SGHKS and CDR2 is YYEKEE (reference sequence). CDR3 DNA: TGTGCCAGCAGCCTTTCAGCGGGTCTGACCGATACGCAGTATTTT. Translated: CASSLSAGLTDTQYF. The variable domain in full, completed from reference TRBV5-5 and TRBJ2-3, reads DAGVTQSPTHLIKTRGQQVTLRCSPISGHKSVSWYQQVLGQGPQFIFQYYEKEERGRGNFPDRFSARQFPNYSSELNVNALLLGDSALYLCASSLSAGLTDTQYFGPGTRLTVL.

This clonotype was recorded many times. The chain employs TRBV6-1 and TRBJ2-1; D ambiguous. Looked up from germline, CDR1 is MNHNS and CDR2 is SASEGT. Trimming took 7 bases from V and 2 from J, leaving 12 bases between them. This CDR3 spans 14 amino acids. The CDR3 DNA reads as TGTGCCAGCATCCAAGGGAACCCCTACAATGAGCAGTTCTTC. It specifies CASIQGNPYNEQFF.

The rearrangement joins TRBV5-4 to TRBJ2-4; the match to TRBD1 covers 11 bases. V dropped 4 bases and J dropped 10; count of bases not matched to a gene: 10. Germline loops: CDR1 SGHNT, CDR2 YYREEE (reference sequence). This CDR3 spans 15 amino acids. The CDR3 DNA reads TGTGCCAGCAGCCCCGGACAGGGGGCGTCGGGTATTCAGTACTTC. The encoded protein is CASSPGQGASGIQYF.

The CDR3 spells CSASSVGYEQYF. CDR3 DNA sequence: TGCAGTGCTAGCTCAGTTGGCTACGAGCAGTACTTC. The chain uses TRBV20-1 and TRBJ2-7; D is ambiguous. Germline lookup yields CDR1 DFQATT and CDR2 SNEGSKA (reference sequence). The CDR3 spans 12 residues. Trimming pared 3 bases from V and 3 bases from J, leaving 9 bases between.

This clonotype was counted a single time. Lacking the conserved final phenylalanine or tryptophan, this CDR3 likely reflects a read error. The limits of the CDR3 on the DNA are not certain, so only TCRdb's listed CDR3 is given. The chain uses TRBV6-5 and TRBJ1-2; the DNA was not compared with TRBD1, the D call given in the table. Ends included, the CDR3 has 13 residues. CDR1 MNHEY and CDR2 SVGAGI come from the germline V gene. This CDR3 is CASARQSNYGYTI.

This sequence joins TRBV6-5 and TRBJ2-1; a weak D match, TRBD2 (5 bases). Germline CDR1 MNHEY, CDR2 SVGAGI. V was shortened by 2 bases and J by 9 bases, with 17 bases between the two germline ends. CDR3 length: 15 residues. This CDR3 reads CASSYVLDRPIEQFF. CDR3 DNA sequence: TGTGCCAGCAGTTACGTACTAGATCGACCCATTGAGCAGTTCTTC.

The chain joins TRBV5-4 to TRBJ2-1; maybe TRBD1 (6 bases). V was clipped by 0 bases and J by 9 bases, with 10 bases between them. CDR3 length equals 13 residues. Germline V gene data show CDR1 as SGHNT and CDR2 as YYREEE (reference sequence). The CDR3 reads CASSLDRVVEQFF. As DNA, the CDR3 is TGTGCCAGCAGCTTGGACAGGGTAGTTGAGCAGTTCTTC. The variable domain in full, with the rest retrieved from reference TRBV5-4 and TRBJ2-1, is ETGVTQSPTHLIKTRGQQVTLRCSSQSGHNTVSWYQQALGQGPQFIFQYYREEENGRGNFPPRFSGLQFPNYSSELNVNALELDDSALYLCASSLDRVVEQFFGPGTRLTVL.

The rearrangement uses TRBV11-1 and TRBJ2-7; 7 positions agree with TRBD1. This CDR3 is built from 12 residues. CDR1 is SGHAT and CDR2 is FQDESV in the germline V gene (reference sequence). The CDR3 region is CTSSGQVREQYF. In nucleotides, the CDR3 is TGTACAAGCAGCGGACAGGTGCGCGAACAGTACTTC.

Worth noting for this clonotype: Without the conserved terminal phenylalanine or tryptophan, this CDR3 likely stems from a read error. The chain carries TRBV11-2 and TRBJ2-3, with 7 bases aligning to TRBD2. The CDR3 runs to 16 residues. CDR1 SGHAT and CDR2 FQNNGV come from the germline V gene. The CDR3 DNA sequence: TGTGCCTGCAGCTTCCCCTCAGCGGGGCACACAGATACGCAGTATCAT. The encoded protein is CACSFPSAGHTDTQYH.

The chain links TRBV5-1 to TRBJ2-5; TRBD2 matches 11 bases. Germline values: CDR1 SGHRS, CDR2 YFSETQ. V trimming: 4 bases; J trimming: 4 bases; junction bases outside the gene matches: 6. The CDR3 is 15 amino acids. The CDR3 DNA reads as TGCGCCAGCAGCCCGCCCGGACTAGCGGGAGAGACCCAGTACTTC. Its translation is CASSPPGLAGETQYF.

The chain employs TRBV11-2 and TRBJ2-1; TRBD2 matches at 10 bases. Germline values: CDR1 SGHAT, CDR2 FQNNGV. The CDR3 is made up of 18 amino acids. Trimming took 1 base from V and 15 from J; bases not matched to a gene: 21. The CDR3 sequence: CASSLGVAGGYYYNGRFF. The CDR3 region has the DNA TGTGCCAGCAGCTTAGGAGTAGCGGGAGGCTACTACTACAATGGGCGGTTCTTC.

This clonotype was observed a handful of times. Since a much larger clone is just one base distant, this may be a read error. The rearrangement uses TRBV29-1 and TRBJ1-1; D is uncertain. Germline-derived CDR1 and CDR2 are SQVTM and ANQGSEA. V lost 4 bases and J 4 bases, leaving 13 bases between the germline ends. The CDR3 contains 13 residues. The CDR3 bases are TGCAGCGTTGCTATAGGGTTGGCCACTGAAGCTTTCTTT. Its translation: CSVAIGLATEAFF.

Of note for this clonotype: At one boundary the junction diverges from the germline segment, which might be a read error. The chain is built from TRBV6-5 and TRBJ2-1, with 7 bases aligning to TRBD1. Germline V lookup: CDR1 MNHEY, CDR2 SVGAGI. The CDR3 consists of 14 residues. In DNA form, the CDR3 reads TGTGCTAGCACCTGCGGAACAGGGGCCAATGAGCAGTTCTTC. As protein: CASTCGTGANEQFF.

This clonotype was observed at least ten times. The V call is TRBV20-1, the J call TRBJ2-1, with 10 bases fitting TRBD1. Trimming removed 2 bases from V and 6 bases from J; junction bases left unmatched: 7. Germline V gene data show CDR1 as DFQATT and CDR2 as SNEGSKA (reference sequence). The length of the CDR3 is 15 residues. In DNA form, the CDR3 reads TGCAGTGCTAGACCCGGGACAGGGGTTCTCAATGAGCAGTTCTTC. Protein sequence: CSARPGTGVLNEQFF.

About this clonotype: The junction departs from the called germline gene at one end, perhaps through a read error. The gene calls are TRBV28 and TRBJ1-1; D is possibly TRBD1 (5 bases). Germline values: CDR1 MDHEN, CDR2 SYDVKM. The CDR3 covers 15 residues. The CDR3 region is CASSTPQGFHTEAFF. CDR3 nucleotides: TGTGCCAGCAGTACTCCTCAGGGTTTTCACACTGAAGCGTTCTTT.

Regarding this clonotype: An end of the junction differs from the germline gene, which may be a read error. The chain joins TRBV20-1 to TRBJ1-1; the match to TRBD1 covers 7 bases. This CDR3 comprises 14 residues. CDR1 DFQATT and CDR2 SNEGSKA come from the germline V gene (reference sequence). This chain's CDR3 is CSARPGQMNTEAVF. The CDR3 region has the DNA TGCAGTGCTCGTCCGGGACAGATGAACACTGAAGCTGTCTTT.

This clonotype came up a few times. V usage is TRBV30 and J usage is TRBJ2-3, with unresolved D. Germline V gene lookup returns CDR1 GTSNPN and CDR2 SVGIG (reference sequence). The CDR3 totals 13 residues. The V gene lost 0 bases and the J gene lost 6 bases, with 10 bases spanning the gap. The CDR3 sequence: CAWSVHAADTQYF. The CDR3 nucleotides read TGTGCCTGGAGTGTTCACGCTGCGGATACGCAGTATTTT.

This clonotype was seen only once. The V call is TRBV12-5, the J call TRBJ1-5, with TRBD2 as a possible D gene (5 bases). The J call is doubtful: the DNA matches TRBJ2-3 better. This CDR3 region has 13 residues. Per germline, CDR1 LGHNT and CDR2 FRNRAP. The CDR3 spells CASGFEGGQPQYF. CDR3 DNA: TGTGCTAGTGGTTTCGAGGGCGGCCAGCCCCAGTATTTT.

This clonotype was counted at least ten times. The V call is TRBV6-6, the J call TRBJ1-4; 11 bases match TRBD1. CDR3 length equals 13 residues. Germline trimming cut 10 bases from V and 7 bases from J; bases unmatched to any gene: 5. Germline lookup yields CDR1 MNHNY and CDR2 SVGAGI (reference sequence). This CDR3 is CATAGTGGEKLFF. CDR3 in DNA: TGTGCCACCGCCGGGACAGGGGGTGAAAAACTGTTTTTT.

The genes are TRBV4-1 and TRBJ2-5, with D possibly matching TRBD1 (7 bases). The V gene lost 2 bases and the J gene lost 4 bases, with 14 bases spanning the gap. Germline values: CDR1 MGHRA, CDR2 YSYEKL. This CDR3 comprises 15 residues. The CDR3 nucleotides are TGCGCCAGCAGCCAACCAGGGCAGGGGGGAGAGACCCAGTACTTC. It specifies CASSQPGQGGETQYF.

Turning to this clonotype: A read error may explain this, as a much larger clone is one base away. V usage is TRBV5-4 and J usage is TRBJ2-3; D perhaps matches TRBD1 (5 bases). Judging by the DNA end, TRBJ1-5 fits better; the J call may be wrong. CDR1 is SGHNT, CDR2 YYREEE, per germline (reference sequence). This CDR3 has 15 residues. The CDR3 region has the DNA TGTGCCAGCAGCCGGCGGGACGGTAGCACAGATACGCAGCATTTT. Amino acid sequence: CASSRRDGSTDTQHF.

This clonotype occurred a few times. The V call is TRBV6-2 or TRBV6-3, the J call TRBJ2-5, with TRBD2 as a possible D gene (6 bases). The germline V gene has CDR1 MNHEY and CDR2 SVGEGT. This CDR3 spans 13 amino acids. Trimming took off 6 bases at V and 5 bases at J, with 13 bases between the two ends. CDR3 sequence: CASRNGGRETQYF. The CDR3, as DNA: TGTGCCAGCAGAAACGGGGGAAGGGAGACCCAGTACTTC.

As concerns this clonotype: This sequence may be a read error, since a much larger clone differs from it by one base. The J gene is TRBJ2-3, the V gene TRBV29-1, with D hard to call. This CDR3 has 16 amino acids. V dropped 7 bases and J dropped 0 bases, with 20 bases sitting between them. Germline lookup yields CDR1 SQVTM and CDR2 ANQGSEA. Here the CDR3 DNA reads TGCAGCGCTGATGGCTACATCTCAGGCAGCACAGATACGCAGTATTTT. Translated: CSADGYISGSTDTQYF.

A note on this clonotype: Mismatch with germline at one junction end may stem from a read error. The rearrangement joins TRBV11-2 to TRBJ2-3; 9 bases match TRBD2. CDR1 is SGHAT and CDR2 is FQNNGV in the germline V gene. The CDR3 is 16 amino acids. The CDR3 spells CASSFTRGTSIDTQYF. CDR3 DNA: TGTGCCAGCAGCTTCACTAGGGGGACTAGCATAGATACGCAGTATTTT.